A single TCR beta chain is shown here with its context. The germline CDR1 and CDR2 sequences are GTSNPN and SVGIG (reference sequence). The CDR3 contains 13 residues. The V and J ends lost 2 bases and 3 bases respectively, with 8 bases between them. Participants spanned ages about 18 to 95 years and resided in about two dozen US areas. Researchers sorted participants into cohorts using their self-reported clinical history. The data stem from a study of blood T cell repertoires in COVID-19. How the authors handled the data: Estimation of nucleated cell counts relied on the amplification of reference gene primers. Using immunoSEQ multiplex PCR, the repertoire was profiled, and TCRdb retains in-frame clones only, with some absent. From that table come the V and J calls and clone size; the DNA was used to work out D and trimming. The sample records 350,000 to 450,000 clones, approximately 93% being singletons.

The chain employs TRBV30 and TRBJ2-1, with D possibly matching TRBD2 (5 bases). The sample comprised PBMCs or T cells enriched from blood (not recorded which). This TCR came from a woman in her forties who had been exposed to COVID-19. The CDR3 is CAWSSEGYNEQFF. CDR3 in DNA: TGTGCCTGGAGTAGTGAGGGCTACAATGAGCAGTTCTTC. Using reference TRBV30 and TRBJ2-1 for the parts outside the CDR3, the full variable domain is SQTIHQWPATLVQPVGSPLSLECTVEGTSNPNLYWYRQAAGRGLQLLFYSVGIGQISSEVPQNLSASRPQDRQFILSSKKLLLSDSGFYLCAWSSEGYNEQFFGPGTRLTVL.